The 27 T cell receptor beta chains below all came from one sample that was sequenced in a study of T cells in Graves' hyperthyroidism and ophthalmopathy. TCR beta CDR3 regions were amplified from RNA transcripts. The study used the HTBI primer set for a first-round RT-PCR of the TCR CDR3. MiXCR was run by TCRdb on the multiplex PCR reads, yielding one entry per CDR3 protein. The table records some 620,000 distinct CDR3 sequences, around 15% of them present only once. Sequenced material: blood. Receptors originate from a woman in her twenties or thirties with Graves' hyperthyroidism.

In this sample, this clonotype turned up many times. CDR3 in DNA: TGTGCCAGCATTTCCTCCGGACTCTCCTTCCGGGGAACCTACAATGAGCAGTTCTTC. Translated: CASISSGLSFRGTYNEQFF. This chain links TRBV27 with TRBJ2-1; maybe TRBD2 (5 bases). Germline CDR1 is MNHEY and CDR2 is SMNVEV (reference sequence). The ends were cut back, 7 bases at V and 2 bases at J, with 27 bases in the middle. This CDR3 comprises 19 residues.

This clonotype appeared many times. The chain combines TRBV28 with TRBJ2-7; D ambiguous. The germline gives CDR1 MDHEN, CDR2 SYDVKM. V lost 0 bases and J lost 2, with 11 bases in between. This CDR3 region has 15 residues. The CDR3 DNA reads as TGTGCCAGCAGTTTATGGAGGACCGCAACCTACGAGCAGTACTTC. As protein: CASSLWRTATYEQYF.

In its sample, this clonotype was seen many times. For the CDR3, the DNA is TGTGCCAGCAGCCAAGTCCCCTTAGCTGAAGCTTTCTTT. Translation: CASSQVPLAEAFF. This rearrangement joins TRBV3-1 to TRBJ1-1; the D is unclear. This CDR3 is built from 13 residues. The V end was cut by 1 base, the J end by 6 bases, with 9 bases between. Germline CDR1 is LGHDT and CDR2 is YNNKEL (reference sequence).

This clonotype was found many times. The rearrangement uses TRBV28 and TRBJ1-4, with 7 positions matching TRBD1. The germline gives CDR1 MDHEN, CDR2 SYDVKM. CDR3 length: 13 amino acids. The ends lost 5 bases at V and 7 bases at J; junction bases unmatched: 4. The CDR3 DNA reads TGTGCCAGCAGTGCCGGGACAGTTGAAAAACTGTTTTTT. It is translated as CASSAGTVEKLFF. The full variable domain, completed using reference TRBV28 and TRBJ1-4, is DVKVTQSSRYLVKRTGEKVFLECVQDMDHENMFWYRQDPGLGLRLIYFSYDVKMKEKGDIPEGYSVSREKKERFSLILESASTNQTSMYLCASSAGTVEKLFFGSGTQLSVL.

The chain is built from TRBV30 and TRBJ1-4; 8 nucleotides align to TRBD1. Germline lookup yields CDR1 GTSNPN and CDR2 SVGIG (reference sequence). The CDR3 length is 15 residues. Germline trimming cut 7 bases from V and 4 bases from J; bases unmatched to any gene: 11. The CDR3 bases are TGTGCCTTGGAACCCCGGACAGGGAGTAATGAAAAACTGTTTTTT. Its translation: CALEPRTGSNEKLFF.

Details on this clonotype: An end of the junction differs from the germline gene, which may be a read error. The DNA of the CDR3 is TGTGCCAGCAGCTTGATGGCGGTCACTGAAGCTTTCTTT. The encoded protein is CASSLMAVTEAFF. The chain has TRBV5-1 and TRBJ1-1, with D unclear. CDR3 length: 13 amino acids. Per germline, CDR1 SGHRS and CDR2 YFSETQ.

There are a few counts of this clonotype. V usage is TRBV5-1 and J usage is TRBJ2-1, with D tentatively TRBD1 or TRBD2 (5 bases each). This CDR3 comprises 17 residues. Looked up from germline, CDR1 is SGHRS and CDR2 is YFSETQ. The V gene lost 4 bases and the J gene lost 0 bases, with 17 bases spanning the gap. For the CDR3, the DNA is TGCGCCAGCAGCCCCGCCCCGGGACGTTTCTCCTACAATGAGCAGTTCTTC. Its protein product is CASSPAPGRFSYNEQFF.

This rearrangement joins TRBV14 to TRBJ1-4; D gene unclear. Germline-derived CDR1 and CDR2 are SGHDN and FVKESK. V shed 3 bases and J shed 2 bases, with 10 bases lying between them. The length of the CDR3 is 15 residues. This CDR3 is CASSQGWLTNEKLFF. CDR3 nucleotides: TGTGCCAGCAGCCAGGGATGGTTGACTAATGAAAAACTGTTTTTT.

This rearrangement joins TRBV6-1 to TRBJ2-1, with 10 nucleotides matching TRBD2. This CDR3 has 15 amino acids. The V gene end was trimmed by 3 bases and the J gene end by 7 bases; junction bases not matched to a gene: 6. Per germline, CDR1 MNHNS and CDR2 SASEGT. Here the CDR3 reads CASSESLAGVNEQFF. CDR3 DNA sequence: TGTGCCAGCAGTGAGTCTCTAGCGGGAGTTAATGAGCAGTTCTTC.

This clonotype was seen a handful of times. The gene calls are TRBV4-3 and TRBJ1-1, with D uncertain. The V gene lost 1 base and the J gene lost 3 bases, with 9 bases spanning the gap. The CDR3 sequence is 14 residues long. Per the germline V gene, CDR1 is LGHNA and CDR2 is YSLEER. In DNA form, the CDR3 reads TGCGCCAGCAGCCAAGTAGGGTTCGACACTGAAGCTTTCTTT. Its protein product is CASSQVGFDTEAFF.

J is TRBJ1-6 and V is TRBV27, with D unresolved. CDR3 length equals 12 residues. Trimming shortened V by 4 bases and J by 10 bases, and 8 bases separated the two germline ends. The germline CDR1 and CDR2 sequences are MNHEY and SMNVEV (reference sequence). In DNA, the CDR3 is TGTGCCAGCAGTTACCTGGGATCACCCCTCCACTTT. Its translation is CASSYLGSPLHF.

This clonotype was counted ten times or more. The chain joins TRBV27 to TRBJ2-5; possibly TRBD1 for D (6 bases). V dropped 6 bases and J dropped 1 base, with 24 bases sitting between them. From germline, CDR1 is MNHEY and CDR2 SMNVEV (reference sequence). CDR3 length: 18 amino acids. CDR3: CASRPDRLGNVVQETQYF. The CDR3 DNA reads TGTGCCAGCAGGCCCGACAGGTTGGGAAATGTTGTCCAAGAGACCCAGTACTTC.

In its sample, this clonotype was seen many times. The CDR3 protein is CASSLRQGRNTEAFF. CDR3 nucleotides: TGTGCCAGCAGTTTGCGACAGGGAAGGAACACTGAAGCTTTCTTT. The rearrangement uses TRBV12-3 or TRBV12-4 and TRBJ1-1, with TRBD1 identical over 7 bases. After removal of 3 bases from V and 1 base from J, the junction contained 5 bases not matched to a gene. The CDR3 totals 15 residues.

At least ten counts were recorded for this clonotype. The chain employs TRBV14 and TRBJ2-2; no clear D gene. The V end was cut by 3 bases, the J end by 1 base, with 0 bases between. Germline-derived CDR1 and CDR2 are SGHDN and FVKESK. CDR3 length: 12 amino acids. Written as DNA, the CDR3 is TGTGCCAGCAGCCAGAACACCGGGGAGCTGTTTTTT. Protein product: CASSQNTGELFF.

The V and J genes are TRBV9 and TRBJ1-3; unclear D gene. The germline CDR1 and CDR2 sequences are SGDLS and YYNGEE. This CDR3 is built from 14 residues. V was clipped by 3 bases and J by 0 bases, with 7 bases between them. The CDR3 sequence: CASSAQYSGNTIYF. In DNA, the CDR3 is TGTGCCAGCAGCGCTCAGTACTCTGGAAACACCATATATTTT.

The chain is built from TRBV7-8 and TRBJ1-4; tentatively, D is TRBD1 (5 bases). CDR3 length: 14 amino acids. Germline V gene lookup returns CDR1 SGHVS and CDR2 FQNEAQ. Deletions cut 5 bases from V and 7 bases from J, with 14 bases between. The CDR3 bases are TGTGCCAGCAGCCCCAGGACACTCCTTGAAAAACTGTTTTTT. It is translated as CASSPRTLLEKLFF.

This clonotype has only a few counts. The genes are TRBV7-8 and TRBJ2-3; D gene ambiguous. Trimming stripped 2 bases from V and 4 bases from J, with 13 bases between. This CDR3 has 15 residues. Germline assignment: CDR1 SGHVS and CDR2 FQNEAQ. CDR3 sequence (DNA): TGTGCCAGCAGCTTATGGCCCGGTGGCCCAGATACGCAGTATTTT. Protein: CASSLWPGGPDTQYF.

This clonotype was observed a few times. A read error is likely, as this CDR3 ends without the conserved phenylalanine or tryptophan. V usage is TRBV3-1 and J usage is TRBJ2-5; D not certain. This CDR3 is 15 amino acids long. Trimming removed 1 base at V and 2 bases at J, with 11 bases between. Germline V gene lookup returns CDR1 LGHDT and CDR2 YNNKEL (reference sequence). Written as DNA, the CDR3 is TGTGCCAGCAGCCAAGTGAGTCAGGCACAAGAGACCCAGTACCTC. Translated, it gives CASSQVSQAQETQYL.

The chain joins TRBV2 to TRBJ2-1; D call uncertain. The germline V and J ends were trimmed by 5 bases and 0 bases, with 11 bases remaining between them. This CDR3 is built from 15 residues. Germline CDR1 reads SNHLY; CDR2 reads FYNNEI. The CDR3 protein is CASSLFRSSYNEQFF. CDR3 coding DNA: TGTGCCAGCAGTCTTTTCCGGAGCTCCTACAATGAGCAGTTCTTC.

This clonotype appeared many times. CDR3 loop: CASSPGASGRADQETQYF. CDR3 DNA: TGTGCCAGCAGCCCGGGGGCTAGCGGGAGGGCCGACCAAGAGACCCAGTACTTC. The V call is TRBV3-1, the J call TRBJ2-5; 12 bases are shared with TRBD2. CDR1 is LGHDT, CDR2 YNNKEL, per germline (reference sequence). V dropped 4 bases and J dropped 0; count of bases not matched to a gene: 9. This CDR3 has 18 residues.

The chain employs TRBV7-9 and TRBJ2-6; 9 bases agree with TRBD1. This CDR3 has 17 amino acids. CDR1 and CDR2 from the germline V gene are SEHNR and FQNEAQ (reference sequence). Germline trimming cut 5 bases from V and 0 bases from J; bases unmatched to any gene: 5. The CDR3 loop is CASSRGQGDSGANVLTF. Here the CDR3 DNA reads TGTGCCAGCAGCCGGGGACAGGGCGACTCTGGGGCCAACGTCCTGACTTTC.

This clonotype was seen repeatedly, ten times or more. V is TRBV12-3 or TRBV12-4 and J is TRBJ1-2, with no clear D. The V and J ends lost 9 bases and 8 bases respectively, with 19 bases between them. The CDR3 length is 13 residues. The CDR3 DNA reads as TGTGCCAGTTCTACTGGATGGCAGGTGGGCTACACCTTC. Its translation: CASSTGWQVGYTF.

This clonotype was counted at least ten times. V gene TRBV3-1 combines with J gene TRBJ2-1; 8 bases line up with TRBD2. The V and J ends lost 4 bases and 10 bases, in that order; junction bases with no gene match: 6. Germline CDR1 and CDR2: LGHDT and YNNKEL (reference sequence). This CDR3 region has 13 residues. DNA for the CDR3: TGTGCCAGCAGCCCGACTAGCGTCCACGAGCAGTTCTTC. Protein: CASSPTSVHEQFF.

This clonotype has at least ten counts. The V and J genes are TRBV3-1 and TRBJ2-7; 9 bases agree with TRBD2. Germline values: CDR1 LGHDT, CDR2 YNNKEL (reference sequence). The CDR3 is 15 amino acids. V shed 7 bases and J 0 bases; nucleotides not matched to a gene: 7. CDR3 loop: CASTKSGGSSYEQYF. DNA for the CDR3: TGTGCCAGCACCAAGAGCGGGGGGAGCTCCTACGAGCAGTACTTC.

This clonotype was detected a few times. This chain links TRBV6-1 with TRBJ1-3, with D unclear. V lost 7 bases, J lost 0 bases, and 16 bases lay in between. The CDR3 extends over 16 amino acids. CDR1 MNHNS and CDR2 SASEGT come from the germline V gene. The CDR3 here is CASIGFRATSGNTIYF. CDR3 nucleotides: TGTGCCAGCATCGGCTTTCGAGCAACCTCTGGAAACACCATATATTTT.

This chain uses TRBV20-1 with TRBJ1-4, with 7 bases that match TRBD1. CDR3 length: 13 residues. Looked up from germline, CDR1 is DFQATT and CDR2 is SNEGSKA (reference sequence). Germline trimming cut 0 bases from V and 5 bases from J; bases unmatched to any gene: 0. CDR3 DNA: TGCAGTGCTAGAGAACAGGGGAATGAAAAACTGTTTTTT. This encodes CSAREQGNEKLFF.

The chain combines TRBV6-1 with TRBJ1-2, with D perhaps matching TRBD1 (5 bases). There are 12 residues in the CDR3. Germline V gives CDR1 MNHNS, CDR2 SASEGT. V lost 3 bases and J lost 6, with 8 bases in between. Here the CDR3 reads CASSDRGNGYTF. The CDR3 DNA sequence: TGTGCCAGCAGTGACCGGGGGAATGGCTACACCTTC.